The 18 T cell receptor beta chains listed next were all sequenced from one sample in a study of tumor-infiltrating lymphocytes in localized non-small cell lung cancer. Clones were read by immunoSEQ multiplex PCR, and TCRdb kept only the in-frame ones, dropping some. Among roughly 2,400 clones listed, around 55% were seen once. The sequenced sample consisted of uninvolved lung tissue not adjacent to the tumor. The receptors shown here come from a human donor with non-small cell lung cancer. Some clones in this sample may be carry-over from other donors' samples.

V is TRBV30 and J is TRBJ2-7, with D perhaps TRBD1 (5 bases). Deletions cut 2 bases from V and 5 bases from J, with 10 bases between. The CDR3 extends over 12 amino acids. Germline V gene sequence: CDR1 GTSNPN, CDR2 SVGIG (reference sequence). The CDR3 coding sequence is TGTGCCTGGAGTCCAGGGTCGGACGAGCAGTACTTC. Encoded protein: CAWSPGSDEQYF.

This clone was seen a handful of times. The chain is built from TRBV28 and TRBJ2-7; tentatively, D is TRBD2 (5 bases). V lost 3 bases and J 0 bases, leaving 15 bases between the germline ends. The CDR3 length is 16 residues. Germline loops: CDR1 MDHEN, CDR2 SYDVKM. CDR3: CASSFGGGDGSYEQYF. CDR3 bases: TGTGCCAGCAGTTTCGGAGGTGGAGACGGCTCCTACGAGCAGTACTTC. Drawing the rest from reference TRBV28 and TRBJ2-7, the complete variable domain is DVKVTQSSRYLVKRTGEKVFLECVQDMDHENMFWYRQDPGLGLRLIYFSYDVKMKEKGDIPEGYSVSREKKERFSLILESASTNQTSMYLCASSFGGGDGSYEQYFGPGTRLTVT.

The chain is built from TRBV29-1 and TRBJ2-1; TRBD2 agrees at 11 bases. The germline CDR1 and CDR2 sequences are SQVTM and ANQGSEA. With 1 base clipped from V and 10 bases from J, the junction kept 3 bases outside the gene matches. This CDR3 spans 13 amino acids. In DNA form, the CDR3 reads TGCAGCGTTGAAGGTGCTAGCGGGGGGGAGCAGTTCTTC. It is translated as CSVEGASGGEQFF.

The chain joins TRBV19 to TRBJ2-2; D is undetermined. The CDR3 loop spans 14 amino acids. The V end lost 3 bases, the J end lost 1 base, and 6 bases lay between the germline ends. CDR1 and CDR2 from the germline V gene are LNHDA and SQIVND (reference sequence). In DNA, the CDR3 is TGTGCCAGTAGTATGGGTGTGAACACCGGGGAGCTGTTTTTT. It encodes CASSMGVNTGELFF.

V and J are TRBV2 and TRBJ1-2; D gene unclear. The V end lost 4 bases, the J end lost 3 bases, and 9 bases lay between the germline ends. This CDR3 has 13 residues. Germline CDR1 is SNHLY and CDR2 is FYNNEI. The CDR3 reads CASSGRVDYGYTF. CDR3 DNA sequence: TGTGCCAGCAGTGGCCGGGTGGACTATGGCTACACCTTC.

This clone was counted only a few times. The chain joins TRBV28 to TRBJ2-7; perhaps TRBD1 as D (5 bases). The CDR3 covers 14 residues. Per the germline V gene, CDR1 is MDHEN and CDR2 is SYDVKM. Trimming left V 2 bases short and J 2 bases short, with 10 bases between. The CDR3, as DNA: TGTGCCAGCAGTTTAGGGGCCTCTACCTACGAGCAGTACTTC. Its translation is CASSLGASTYEQYF.

The chain is built from TRBV30 and TRBJ1-2; D might be TRBD1 (5 bases). Per the germline V gene, CDR1 is GTSNPN and CDR2 is SVGIG (reference sequence). Trimming pared 4 bases from V and 7 bases from J, leaving 13 bases between. CDR3 size: 12 residues. This CDR3 is CAWMGRWSGYTF. DNA for the CDR3: TGTGCCTGGATGGGGCGCTGGAGTGGCTACACCTTC.

The V and J genes are TRBV29-1 and TRBJ1-2; 10 nucleotides line up with TRBD1. CDR1 SQVTM and CDR2 ANQGSEA come from the germline V gene. V lost 7 bases, J lost 7 bases, and 6 bases stayed unmatched. This CDR3 contains 12 residues. For the CDR3, the DNA is TGCAGCGCCAGACAGGGGGCGGTTGGCTACACCTTC. Protein product: CSARQGAVGYTF.

This chain connects TRBV4-2 to TRBJ1-2; tentative D call: TRBD1 (5 bases). This CDR3 region has 15 residues. V was clipped by 1 base and J by 7 bases, with 16 bases between them. Germline V CDR1 and CDR2: LGHNA, YNFKEQ. This CDR3 reads CASSQVEGSSSGYTF. In DNA, the CDR3 is TGTGCCAGCAGCCAAGTCGAGGGGTCAAGCTCTGGCTACACCTTC.

The chain has TRBV6-4 and TRBJ2-7, with TRBD1 identical over 9 bases. V shed 6 bases, J shed 3 bases, and the junction held 12 bases outside the gene matches. In germline, CDR1 is MRHNA, CDR2 SNTAGT. There are 16 residues in the CDR3. The CDR3 bases are TGTGCCAGCAGGGTAGGGACAGGGACCACTGACTACGAGCAGTACTTC. It specifies CASRVGTGTTDYEQYF.

The chain couples TRBV6-9 to TRBJ1-5; 7 nucleotides align to TRBD1. The V and J ends lost 8 bases and 0 bases, in that order; junction bases with no gene match: 19. Germline loops: CDR1 MNHGY, CDR2 SVAAGI. The CDR3 runs to 19 residues. The CDR3 region has the DNA TGTGCCAGCCCATTTATGGAGGGACAGAAAATATATAGCAATCAGCCCCAGCATTTT. It yields the protein CASPFMEGQKIYSNQPQHF.

V usage is TRBV7-2 and J usage is TRBJ2-7; D is tentatively TRBD1 or TRBD2 (5 bases each). Germline V gene lookup returns CDR1 SGHTA and CDR2 FQGNSA. The length of the CDR3 is 16 residues. Between the trimmed V and J ends, which lost 3 bases and 1 base, there was a span of 16 bases. The CDR3 DNA reads as TGTGCCAGCAGCTTCTGGGCCGGGGCCTCTTCCTACGAGCAGTACTTC. This encodes CASSFWAGASSYEQYF.

This clone was counted once. J is TRBJ1-5 and V is TRBV30; D is undetermined. The V end was cut by 4 bases, the J end by 1 base, with 8 bases between. The CDR3 loop spans 13 amino acids. The germline V gene encodes CDR1 GTSNPN and CDR2 SVGIG (reference sequence). In nucleotides, the CDR3 is TGTGCCTGGACTTTGGACAGCAATCAGCCCCAGCATTTT. Amino acids: CAWTLDSNQPQHF. Full variable domain (missing parts from reference TRBV30 and TRBJ1-5): SQTIHQWPATLVQPVGSPLSLECTVEGTSNPNLYWYRQAAGRGLQLLFYSVGIGQISSEVPQNLSASRPQDRQFILSSKKLLLSDSGFYLCAWTLDSNQPQHFGDGTRLSIL.

In its sample, this clone was seen once. The V and J genes are TRBV7-9 and TRBJ1-1; no clear D. The CDR3 totals 14 residues. Germline CDR1 SEHNR, CDR2 FQNEAQ (reference sequence). Trimming removed 0 bases at V and 1 base at J, with 6 bases between. CDR3 bases: TGTGCCAGCAGCTTAGCACAGACGAACACTGAAGCTTTCTTT. Translating it yields CASSLAQTNTEAFF.

This clone was observed a few times. The V and J genes are TRBV5-1 and TRBJ2-3; D may be TRBD1 (6 bases). Deletions cut 4 bases from V and 5 bases from J, with 11 bases between. CDR1 and CDR2 from the germline V gene are SGHRS and YFSETQ. The CDR3 loop spans 13 amino acids. DNA of the CDR3: TGCGCCAGCAGCGTAGACAGGTTAGATACGCAGTATTTT. It codes for CASSVDRLDTQYF.

The chain employs TRBV4-1 and TRBJ1-1; 9 positions agree with TRBD1. CDR3 size: 15 residues. The trim removed 2 bases at V and 3 bases at J, leaving 4 bases unmatched. The V gene's germline CDR1 is MGHRA and CDR2 YSYEKL. As DNA, the CDR3 is TGCGCCAGCAGCCAACAACAGGGGGCCCACACTGAAGCTTTCTTT. Amino acid sequence: CASSQQQGAHTEAFF.

The J gene is TRBJ1-1, the V gene TRBV5-1; D unresolved. V lost 5 bases and J lost 6, with 8 bases in between. This CDR3 has 11 residues. Germline CDR1 is SGHRS and CDR2 is YFSETQ. In nucleotides, the CDR3 is TGCGCCAGCAGGGGTCTTTCTGAAGCTTTCTTT. It is translated as CASRGLSEAFF.

This clone was seen a handful of times. The chain uses TRBV6-5 and TRBJ2-3; D not resolved. CDR3 length: 11 amino acids. Germline values: CDR1 MNHEY, CDR2 SVGAGI. With 5 bases removed from V and 7 bases from J, the gap between germline ends came to 7 bases. The DNA of the CDR3 is TGTGCCAGCAGTACTGGGCATACGCAGTATTTT. Translation gives CASSTGHTQYF.